A selection of T cell receptor beta chains follows, all from one sample in a study of cytomegalovirus exposure and HLA in healthy donors. Here immunoSEQ multiplex PCR was the method, and the copy in TCRdb shows in-frame clones only, minus some. Altogether about 220,000 clones are present, approximately 83% being singletons, with the ten largest covering about 14%. Specimen: PBMCs. The receptor set was obtained from a woman aged 30 to 39 in good health and CMV-seropositive. Both conserved end residues are part of each CDR3. Fields, in order: CDR3 protein, CDR3 DNA, clone size, V gene, D gene, CDR3 length, J gene. A D gene is named only where the DNA matches it firmly. Rows may omit the clone size; those that give it use once, few, many or a size class.

CDR3aa: CASSLSGYGYTF; CDR3nt: TGTGCCAGCAGTTTGTCCGGGTATGGCTACACCTTC; abundance: .; v_gene: TRBV28; d_gene: .; len: 12; j_gene: TRBJ1-2
CDR3aa: CASSPVGKAFF; CDR3nt: TGTGCCAGCAGCCCAGTAGGGAAAGCTTTCTTT; abundance: many; v_gene: TRBV7-8; d_gene: .; len: 11; j_gene: TRBJ1-1
CDR3aa: CASSSLARTDTQYF; CDR3nt: TGTGCCAGCAGCTCACTAGCCCGCACAGATACGCAGTATTTT; abundance: .; v_gene: TRBV6-5; d_gene: .; len: 14; j_gene: TRBJ2-3
CDR3aa: CAWSRQGLPNYGYTF; CDR3nt: TGTGCCTGGAGCCGACAGGGCCTACCTAACTATGGCTACACCTTC; abundance: few; v_gene: TRBV30; d_gene: TRBD1; len: 15; j_gene: TRBJ1-2
CDR3aa: CATSRDHRAADYGYTF; CDR3nt: TGTGCCACCAGCAGAGACCACAGGGCAGCGGACTATGGCTACACCTTC; abundance: .; v_gene: TRBV15; d_gene: .; len: 16; j_gene: TRBJ1-2
CDR3aa: CASSLGGLREDQPQHF; CDR3nt: TGTGCCAGCAGTTTGGGGGGATTGAGGGAAGATCAGCCCCAGCATTTT; abundance: .; v_gene: TRBV27; d_gene: .; len: 16; j_gene: TRBJ1-5
CDR3aa: CASSQGRGVTDTQYF; CDR3nt: TGTGCCAGCTCACAGGGGCGGGGGGTCACAGATACGCAGTATTTT; abundance: .; v_gene: TRBV6-5; d_gene: .; len: 15; j_gene: TRBJ2-3
CDR3aa: CASSEPRTGVDNQPQHF; CDR3nt: TGTGCCAGCAGTGAACCGAGGACAGGGGTGGATAATCAGCCCCAGCATTTT; abundance: .; v_gene: TRBV6-1; d_gene: TRBD1; len: 17; j_gene: TRBJ1-5
CDR3aa: CASSETTYEQYF; CDR3nt: TGTGCCAGCAGTGAAACCACCTACGAGCAGTACTTC; abundance: .; v_gene: TRBV25-1; d_gene: .; len: 12; j_gene: TRBJ2-7
CDR3aa: CASSFGNQPQHF; CDR3nt: TGTGCCAGCAGCTTTGGGAACCAGCCCCAGCATTTT; abundance: .; v_gene: TRBV13; d_gene: .; len: 12; j_gene: TRBJ1-5